This is a list of T cell receptor beta chains from one sample in a study of control samples from healthy donors and cancer patients. Here immunoSEQ multiplex PCR was the method, and the copy in TCRdb shows in-frame clones only, minus some. The table shows 150,000 to 180,000 clones, with just under 95% occurring only once. Input material: blood. The receptors derive from a man between 40 and 49 years old in good health. The CDR3 runs from the conserved cysteine through the conserved F or W. Fields, in order: V gene, D gene, clone size, J gene, CDR3 length, CDR3 DNA, CDR3 protein. A D gene is named only where the DNA matches it firmly. Size is omitted from some rows. Given values are once, few, many or a class for expanded clones.

TRBV27	TRBD1	.	TRBJ1-5	17	TGTGCCAGCAGCTCCTGGACAGGGGCTAAGCTAGATCAGCCCCAGCATTTT	CASSSWTGAKLDQPQHF
TRBV7-3	.	once	TRBJ1-6	13	TGTGCCAGCTCCAGGACAGAAAATTCACCCCTCCACTTT	CASSRTENSPLHF
TRBV2	.	.	TRBJ1-6	14	TGTGCCAGCACCGCCTTTGGCCATAATTCACCCCTCCACTTT	CASTAFGHNSPLHF
TRBV2	TRBD1	.	TRBJ1-4	14	TGTGCCAGCACCCTAGACAGGGAGAATGAAAAACTGTTTTTT	CASTLDRENEKLFF
TRBV19	TRBD2	.	TRBJ2-5	13	TGTGCCAGCTCGGGACTAGCGAAAGAGACCCAGTACTTC	CASSGLAKETQYF
TRBV6-5	TRBD1	.	TRBJ1-2	13	TGTGCCAGCGAGGGGGCGGTGGTCTATGGCTACACCTTC	CASEGAVVYGYTF
TRBV6-1	.	.	TRBJ1-4	15	TGTGCCAGCAGTGAATGGTGGCAGTTTAATGAAAAACTGTTTTTT	CASSEWWQFNEKLFF
TRBV7-9	.	.	TRBJ1-2	14	TGTGCCAGCAGCTTATCTAACAGGGAACCTGGCTACACCTTC	CASSLSNREPGYTF
TRBV5-4	TRBD1	.	TRBJ1-1	14	TGTGCCAGCAGCTTCAGGGGGCGGGACACTGAAGCTTTCTTT	CASSFRGRDTEAFF
TRBV18	.	.	TRBJ1-3	15	TGTGCCAGCTCACCCGCCCAGGGGACTGGAAACACCATATATTTT	CASSPAQGTGNTIYF
TRBV7-8	TRBD2	.	TRBJ2-1	15	TGTGCCAGCAGTTCTACCCGGGGGGTGAGCAATGAGCAGTTCTTC	CASSSTRGVSNEQFF
TRBV7-9	.	.	TRBJ1-5	14	TGTGCCAGCAGTACCCCTGGGAGCAATCAGCCCCAGCATTTT	CASSTPGSNQPQHF
TRBV19	TRBD1	.	TRBJ2-7	16	TGTGCCAGTAGTATAGGCTCAGGGGGCCCACTCTACGAGCAGTACTTC	CASSIGSGGPLYEQYF
TRBV19	TRBD2	.	TRBJ2-1	14	TGTGCCAGTATGACTAGCGGGTATTACAATGAGCAGTTCTTC	CASMTSGYYNEQFF
TRBV28	.	once	TRBJ1-3	15	TGTGCCAGCAGTTTGATCGGGGGCGAAGGAAACACCATATATTTT	CASSLIGGEGNTIYF
TRBV5-1	.	.	TRBJ1-1	14	TGCGCCAGCAGCTTGGGAGGCGGGAACACTGAAGCTTTCTTT	CASSLGGGNTEAFF
TRBV27	TRBD1	.	TRBJ1-1	14	TGTGCCAGCAGTTCGACAGGGGACGACACTGAAGCTTTCTTT	CASSSTGDDTEAFF
TRBV5-1	.	.	TRBJ1-1	15	TGCGCCAGCAGCACGGCCATACCACGGAACACTGAAGCTTTCTTT	CASSTAIPRNTEAFF
TRBV2	.	.	TRBJ1-2	14	TGTGCCAGCAGTGGCGGGGACACCATCTATGGCTACACCTTC	CASSGGDTIYGYTF
TRBV29-1	TRBD1	.	TRBJ2-7	13	TGCAGCGGCGGACAGGGGCCTTCCTACGAGCAGTACTTC	CSGGQGPSYEQYF
TRBV19	TRBD1	.	TRBJ2-7	15	TGTGCCAGTAGTTCGCCGGGACAGAGCTCCTACGAGCAGTACTTC	CASSSPGQSSYEQYF
TRBV11-2	TRBD1	.	TRBJ1-3	15	TGTGCCAGCAGCCGTACAGGGGATTCTGGAAACACCATATATTTT	CASSRTGDSGNTIYF
TRBV11-2	TRBD2	.	TRBJ2-1	17	TGTGCCAGCAGCCAGAGCCTAGGCGGGAGTCCTGCCAATGAGCAGTTCTTC	CASSQSLGGSPANEQFF
TRBV19	.	.	TRBJ2-2	13	TGTGCCAGTAGTATTTTAGGGCCCGGGGAGCTGTTTTTT	CASSILGPGELFF
TRBV21-1	.	once	TRBJ1-2	13	TGTGCCAGCAGCAAGGGCAGGGGATATGGCTACACCTTC	CASSKGRGYGYTF
TRBV2	.	.	TRBJ1-2	14	TGTGCCAGCAGTGAAGGTGGGACCAACTATGGCTACACCTTC	CASSEGGTNYGYTF
TRBV24-1	.	.	TRBJ1-5	12	TGTGCCCCTACCAGTGGGGGTCAGCCCCAGCATTTT	CAPTSGGQPQHF
TRBV5-8	TRBD1	.	TRBJ2-3	17	TGTGCCAGCAGCTTGACCGGGACAGGGGGCAGCACAGATACGCAGTATTTT	CASSLTGTGGSTDTQYF
TRBV10-1	.	.	TRBJ2-1	13	TGCGCCAGCAGTGCGGGACCCCGGGATGAGCAGTTCTTC	CASSAGPRDEQFF
TRBV28	.	.	TRBJ1-5	12	TGTGCCAGCAGCACAACGCGAGGGCCCCAGCATTTT	CASSTTRGPQHF
TRBV6-5	.	once	TRBJ1-1	13	TGTGCCAGCGACAGCTTCTCGGACACTGAAGCTTTCTTT	CASDSFSDTEAFF
TRBV5-1	.	once	TRBJ1-6	15	TGCGCCAGCAGCCGGGCGGGACCGGGGGATTCACCCCTCCACTTT	CASSRAGPGDSPLHF
TRBV7-2	.	.	TRBJ1-1	13	TGTGCCAGCAGCTTAGAGGCGAACACTGAAGCTTTCTTT	CASSLEANTEAFF
TRBV9	.	.	TRBJ1-4	13	TGTGCCAGCAGCGGTGGGCAGTCGGGGAAACTGTTTTTT	CASSGGQSGKLFF
TRBV10-3	.	.	TRBJ1-2	13	TGTGCCATCAGTGTATCCCCTCGTTATGGCTACACCTTC	CAISVSPRYGYTF
TRBV24-1	.	.	TRBJ2-6	16	TGTGCCACCAGTGATTTCCCAGGGTCTGGGGCCAACGTCCTGACTTTC	CATSDFPGSGANVLTF
TRBV7-9	.	.	TRBJ1-2	13	TGTGCCAGCAGCTTACCCGGAAAACATGGCTACACCTTC	CASSLPGKHGYTF
TRBV6-2/TRBV6-3	.	.	TRBJ1-5	16	TGTGCCAGCAGTTACTATGGCGTGGGGGTTGGTCAGCCCCAGCATTTT	CASSYYGVGVGQPQHF
TRBV7-3	.	.	TRBJ2-2	14	TGTGCCAGCAGGGGCCAGGGGAACACCGGGGAGCTGTTTTTT	CASRGQGNTGELFF
TRBV10-3	TRBD1	.	TRBJ1-6	14	TGTGCCATCAGCCAGACAGGGAGGGAGTCACCCCTCCACTTT	CAISQTGRESPLHF
TRBV19	TRBD1	.	TRBJ2-7	13	TGTGCCAGTACCTCGACAGGGATCAACGAGCAGTACTTC	CASTSTGINEQYF
TRBV4-3	.	.	TRBJ1-1	16	TGCGCCAGCAGCCAAGTGGAGGACCCCTCGGGCACTGAAGCTTTCTTT	CASSQVEDPSGTEAFF
TRBV7-8	TRBD1	.	TRBJ2-7	15	TGTGCCAGCAGCCCCCGGACAGGGGAGGTCGGCGAGCAGTACTTC	CASSPRTGEVGEQYF
TRBV14	.	.	TRBJ1-1	13	TGTGCCAGCAGCCAAGATTGGAGCACTGAAGCTTTCTTT	CASSQDWSTEAFF
TRBV27	.	once	TRBJ1-6	15	TGTGCCAGCAGGGCGGACAGCACCTATAATTCACCCCTCCACTTT	CASRADSTYNSPLHF